This TCR beta chain emerged from a study of breast tumors, draining lymph nodes, adjacent tissues. V dropped 3 bases and J dropped 6 bases, with 16 bases sitting between them. CDR3 length equals 14 residues. Germline CDR1 and CDR2: SGDLS and YYNGEE. This clonotype appeared many times. Its antigen is as yet unknown. One entry per CDR3 protein, called by TCRdb with MiXCR from the multiplex PCR reads. The repertoire consists of 83,000 or so distinct CDR3 sequences, with approximately 19% occurring once and the leading ten covering 2% to 3%. Study-level points and caveats: Compared with lymph nodes, tumors were less diverse; compared with nontumor tissue, more. Most tumor T cells seemingly derive from lymph node, then expand in tumor. Tumor and nontumor repertoires were significantly more similar in luminal-like than in basal-like breast cancer. The lymph node origin of tumor T cells was framed as consistent with a hypothesis, not demonstrated.

Samples came from axillary lymph nodes draining the breast cancer. The chain uses TRBV9 and TRBJ2-7; the D gene could be TRBD1 or TRBD2 (5 bases each). The sequence was collected from a female donor with breast cancer. Some clones in this sample may be carry-over from other donors' samples. Sequencing used axillary lymph node tissue. CDR3 coding DNA: TGTGCCAGCAGCGCGGGACCGCCGCCCCTCGAGCAGTACTTC. It translates to CASSAGPPPLEQYF.